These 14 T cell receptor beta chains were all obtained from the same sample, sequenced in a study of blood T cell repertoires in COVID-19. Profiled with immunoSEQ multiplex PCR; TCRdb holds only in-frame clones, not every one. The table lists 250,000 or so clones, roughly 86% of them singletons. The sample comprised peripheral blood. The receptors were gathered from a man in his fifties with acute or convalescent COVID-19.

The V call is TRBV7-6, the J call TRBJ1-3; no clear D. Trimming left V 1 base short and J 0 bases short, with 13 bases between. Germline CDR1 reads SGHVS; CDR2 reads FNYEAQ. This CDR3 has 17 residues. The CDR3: CASSLEVTEPSGNTIYF. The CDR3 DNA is TGTGCCAGCAGCTTAGAGGTTACAGAACCCTCTGGAAACACCATATATTTT. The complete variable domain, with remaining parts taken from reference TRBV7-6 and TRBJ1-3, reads GAGVSQSPRYKVTKRGQDVALRCDPISGHVSLYWYRQALGQGPEFLTYFNYEAQQDKSGLPNDRFSAERPEGSISTLTIQRTEQRDSAMYRCASSLEVTEPSGNTIYFGEGSWLTVV.

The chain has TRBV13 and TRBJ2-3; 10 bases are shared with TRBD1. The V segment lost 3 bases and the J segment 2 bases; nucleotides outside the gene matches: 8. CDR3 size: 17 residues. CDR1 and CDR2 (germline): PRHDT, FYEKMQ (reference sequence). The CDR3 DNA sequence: TGTGCCAGCAGCTTCGGGACAGGGGATCGGGACACAGATACGCAGTATTTT. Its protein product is CASSFGTGDRDTDTQYF.

CDR3 residues: CASSTIAGGPGTDTQYF. DNA for the CDR3: TGCGCCAGCAGCACAATAGCGGGGGGGCCGGGCACAGATACGCAGTATTTT. The chain recombines TRBV4-1 with TRBJ2-3; 11 bases match TRBD2. This CDR3 comprises 17 residues. With 5 bases clipped from V and 1 base from J, the junction kept 8 bases outside the gene matches. Germline V gene data show CDR1 as MGHRA and CDR2 as YSYEKL.

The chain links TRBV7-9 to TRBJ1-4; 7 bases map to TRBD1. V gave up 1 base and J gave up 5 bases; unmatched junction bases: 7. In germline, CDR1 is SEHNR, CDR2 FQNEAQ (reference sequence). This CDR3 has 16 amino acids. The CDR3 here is CASSLGTGGLNEKLFF. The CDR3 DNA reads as TGTGCCAGCAGCTTAGGGACAGGAGGCCTGAATGAAAAACTGTTTTTT.

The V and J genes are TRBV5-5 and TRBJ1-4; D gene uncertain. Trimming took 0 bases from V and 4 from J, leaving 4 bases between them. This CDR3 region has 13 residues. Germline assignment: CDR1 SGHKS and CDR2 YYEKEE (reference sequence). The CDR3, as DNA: TGTGCCAGCAGCTTGGGACTTAATGAAAAACTGTTTTTT. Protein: CASSLGLNEKLFF.

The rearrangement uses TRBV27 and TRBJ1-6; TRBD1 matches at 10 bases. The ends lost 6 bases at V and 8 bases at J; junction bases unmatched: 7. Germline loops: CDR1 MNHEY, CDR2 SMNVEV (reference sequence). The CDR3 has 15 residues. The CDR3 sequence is CASRSDRGRYSPLHF. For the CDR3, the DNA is TGTGCCAGCAGGTCCGACAGGGGGCGGTATTCACCCCTCCACTTT.

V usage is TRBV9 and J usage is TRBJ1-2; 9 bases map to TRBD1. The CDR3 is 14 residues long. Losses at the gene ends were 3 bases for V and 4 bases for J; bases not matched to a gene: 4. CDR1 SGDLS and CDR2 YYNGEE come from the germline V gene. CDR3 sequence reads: CASSAGQGGYGYTF. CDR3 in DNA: TGTGCCAGCAGCGCGGGACAGGGAGGCTATGGCTACACCTTC.

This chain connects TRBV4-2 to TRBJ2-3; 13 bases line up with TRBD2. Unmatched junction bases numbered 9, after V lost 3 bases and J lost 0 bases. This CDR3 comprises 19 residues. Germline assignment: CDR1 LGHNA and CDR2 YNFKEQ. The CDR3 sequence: CASSQGLAGRASSTDTQYF. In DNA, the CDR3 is TGTGCCAGCAGCCAGGGACTAGCGGGAAGGGCATCTAGCACAGATACGCAGTATTTT.

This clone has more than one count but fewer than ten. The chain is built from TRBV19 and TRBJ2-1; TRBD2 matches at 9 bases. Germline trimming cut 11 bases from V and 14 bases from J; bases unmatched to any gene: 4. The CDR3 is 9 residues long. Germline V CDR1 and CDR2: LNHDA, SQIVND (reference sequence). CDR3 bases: TGTGCCTGGGCTAGCGGGAAGTTCTTC. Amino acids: CAWASGKFF. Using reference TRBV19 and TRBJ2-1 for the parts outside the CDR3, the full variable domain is DGGITQSPKYLFRKEGQNVTLSCEQNLNHDAMYWYRQDPGQGLRLIYYSQIVNDFQKGDIAEGYSVSREKKESFPLTVTSAQKNPTAFYLCAWASGKFFGPGTRLTVL.

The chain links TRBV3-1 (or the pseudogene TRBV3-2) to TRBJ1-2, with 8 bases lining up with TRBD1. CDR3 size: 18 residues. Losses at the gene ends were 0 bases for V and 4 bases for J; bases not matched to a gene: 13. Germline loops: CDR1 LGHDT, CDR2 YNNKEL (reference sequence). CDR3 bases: TGTGCCAGCAGCCAAGAATGGGGGGCCAGGGGGCGCCCCTATGGCTACACCTTC. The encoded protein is CASSQEWGARGRPYGYTF.

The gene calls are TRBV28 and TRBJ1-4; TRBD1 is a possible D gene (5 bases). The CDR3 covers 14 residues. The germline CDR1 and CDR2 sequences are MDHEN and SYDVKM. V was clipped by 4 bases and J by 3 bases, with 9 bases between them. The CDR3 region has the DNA TGTGCCAGCAGTTGGGGCAGATCTAATGAAAAACTGTTTTTT. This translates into CASSWGRSNEKLFF. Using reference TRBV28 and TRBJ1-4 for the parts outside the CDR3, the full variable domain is DVKVTQSSRYLVKRTGEKVFLECVQDMDHENMFWYRQDPGLGLRLIYFSYDVKMKEKGDIPEGYSVSREKKERFSLILESASTNQTSMYLCASSWGRSNEKLFFGSGTQLSVL.

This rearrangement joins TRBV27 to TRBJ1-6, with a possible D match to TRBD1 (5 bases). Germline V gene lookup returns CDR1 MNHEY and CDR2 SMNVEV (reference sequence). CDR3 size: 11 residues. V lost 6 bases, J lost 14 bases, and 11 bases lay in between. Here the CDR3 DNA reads TGTGCCAGCAGCCAGGGTTTGTCCCTCCACTTT. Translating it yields CASSQGLSLHF.

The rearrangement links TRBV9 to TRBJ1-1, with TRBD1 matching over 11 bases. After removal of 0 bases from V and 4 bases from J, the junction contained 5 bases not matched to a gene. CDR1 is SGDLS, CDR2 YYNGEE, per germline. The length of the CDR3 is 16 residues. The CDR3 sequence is CASSVADRGLITEAFF. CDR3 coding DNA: TGTGCCAGCAGCGTAGCGGACAGGGGGCTAATCACTGAAGCTTTCTTT.

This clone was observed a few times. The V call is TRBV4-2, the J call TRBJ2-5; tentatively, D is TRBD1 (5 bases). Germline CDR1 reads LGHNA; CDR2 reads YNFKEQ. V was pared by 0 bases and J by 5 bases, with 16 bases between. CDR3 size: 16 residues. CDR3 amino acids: CASSQDGVRPGETQYF. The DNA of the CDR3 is TGTGCCAGCAGCCAAGATGGGGTCCGACCAGGGGAGACCCAGTACTTC.